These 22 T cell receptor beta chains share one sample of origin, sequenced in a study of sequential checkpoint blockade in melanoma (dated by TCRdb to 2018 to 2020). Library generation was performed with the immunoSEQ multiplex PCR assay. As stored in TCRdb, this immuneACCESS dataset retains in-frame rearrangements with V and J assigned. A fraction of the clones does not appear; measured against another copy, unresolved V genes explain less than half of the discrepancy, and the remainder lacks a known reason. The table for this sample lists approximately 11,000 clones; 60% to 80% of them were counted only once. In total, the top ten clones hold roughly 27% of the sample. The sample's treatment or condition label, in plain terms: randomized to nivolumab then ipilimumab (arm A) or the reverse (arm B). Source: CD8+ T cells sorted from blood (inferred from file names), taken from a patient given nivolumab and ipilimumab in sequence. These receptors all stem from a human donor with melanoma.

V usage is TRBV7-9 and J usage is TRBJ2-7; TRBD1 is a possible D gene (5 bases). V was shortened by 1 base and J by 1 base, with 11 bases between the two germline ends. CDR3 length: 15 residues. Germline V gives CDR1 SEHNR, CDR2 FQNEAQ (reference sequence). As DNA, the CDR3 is TGTGCCAGCAGCTTAGGGCAGGGCAGTTCCTACGAGCAGTACTTC. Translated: CASSLGQGSSYEQYF. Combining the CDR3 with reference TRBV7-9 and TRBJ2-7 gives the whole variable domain DTGVSQNPRHKITKRGQNVTFRCDPISEHNRLYWYRQTLGQGPEFLTYFQNEAQLEKSRLLSDRFSAERPKGSFSTLEIQRTEQGDSAMYLCASSLGQGSSYEQYFGPGTRLTVT.

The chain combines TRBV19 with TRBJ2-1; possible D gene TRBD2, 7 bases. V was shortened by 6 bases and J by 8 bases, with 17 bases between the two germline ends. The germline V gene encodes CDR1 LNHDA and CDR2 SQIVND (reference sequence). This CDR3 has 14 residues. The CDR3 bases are TGTGCCAGTAGCTCGCGTGAGGGGGGGCATGAGCAGTTCTTC. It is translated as CASSSREGGHEQFF.

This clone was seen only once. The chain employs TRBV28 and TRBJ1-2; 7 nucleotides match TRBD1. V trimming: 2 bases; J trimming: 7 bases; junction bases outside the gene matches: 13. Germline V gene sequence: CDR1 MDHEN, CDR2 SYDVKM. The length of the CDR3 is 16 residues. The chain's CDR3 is CASSLEGLTGLAGYTF. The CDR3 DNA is TGTGCCAGCAGTTTAGAGGGGTTGACAGGGTTGGCTGGCTACACCTTC.

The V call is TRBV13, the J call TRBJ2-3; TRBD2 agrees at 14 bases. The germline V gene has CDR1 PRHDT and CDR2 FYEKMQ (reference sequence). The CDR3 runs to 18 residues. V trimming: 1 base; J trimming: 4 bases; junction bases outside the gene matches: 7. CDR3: CASSLAGTSGRRADTQYF. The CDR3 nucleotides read TGTGCCAGCAGCTTAGCCGGGACTAGCGGGAGACGGGCAGATACGCAGTATTTT. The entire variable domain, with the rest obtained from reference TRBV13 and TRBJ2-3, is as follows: AAGVIQSPRHLIKEKRETATLKCYPIPRHDTVYWYQQGPGQDPQFLISFYEKMQSDKGSIPDRFSAQQFSDYHSELNMSSLELGDSALYFCASSLAGTSGRRADTQYFGPGTRLTVL.

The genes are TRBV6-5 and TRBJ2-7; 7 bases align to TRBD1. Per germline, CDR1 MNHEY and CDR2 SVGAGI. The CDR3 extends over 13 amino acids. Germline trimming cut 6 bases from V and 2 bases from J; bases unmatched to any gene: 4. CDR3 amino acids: CASRGQRTYEQYF. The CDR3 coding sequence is TGTGCCAGCAGGGGACAGAGAACCTACGAGCAGTACTTC.

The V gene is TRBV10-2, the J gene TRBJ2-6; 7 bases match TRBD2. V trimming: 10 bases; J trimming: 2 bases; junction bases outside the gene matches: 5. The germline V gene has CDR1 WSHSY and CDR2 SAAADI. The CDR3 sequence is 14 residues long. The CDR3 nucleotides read TGCGCCACCATGGGGGGGGCTGGGGCCAACGTCCTGACTTTC. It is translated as CATMGGAGANVLTF.

CDR3 residues: CSVGEVSTDTQYF. The CDR3 DNA sequence: TGCAGCGTGGGAGAGGTTAGCACAGATACGCAGTATTTT. The chain combines TRBV29-1 with TRBJ2-3, with D perhaps matching TRBD2 (5 bases). Germline V CDR1 and CDR2: SQVTM, ANQGSEA. CDR3 length: 13 residues. Between the trimmed V and J ends, which lost 6 bases and 0 bases, there was a span of 10 bases.

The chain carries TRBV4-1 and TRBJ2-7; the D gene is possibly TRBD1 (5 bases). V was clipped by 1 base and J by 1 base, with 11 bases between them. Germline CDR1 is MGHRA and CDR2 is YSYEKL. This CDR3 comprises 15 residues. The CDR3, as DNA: TGCGCCAGCAGCCAAGGCCCCGACAGTTCCTACGAGCAGTACTTC. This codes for CASSQGPDSSYEQYF.

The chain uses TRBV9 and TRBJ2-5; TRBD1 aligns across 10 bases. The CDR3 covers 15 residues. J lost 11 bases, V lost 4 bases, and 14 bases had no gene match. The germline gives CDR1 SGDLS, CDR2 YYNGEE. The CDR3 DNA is TGTGCCAGCAGCATAGACCCCGGGACAGGGGCGGAGCAGTACTTC. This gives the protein CASSIDPGTGAEQYF. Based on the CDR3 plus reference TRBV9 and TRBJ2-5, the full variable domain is DSGVTQTPKHLITATGQRVTLRCSPRSGDLSVYWYQQSLDQGLQFLIQYYNGEERAKGNILERFSAQQFPDLHSELNLSSLELGDSALYFCASSIDPGTGAEQYFGPGTRLLVL.

CDR3 sequence reads: CASSPRHTNQPQHF. The CDR3 nucleotides are TGTGCCAGCAGCCCCAGACACACCAATCAGCCCCAGCATTTT. The gene calls are TRBV11-2 and TRBJ1-5; D ambiguous. The CDR3 is made up of 14 amino acids. Trimming shortened V by 5 bases and J by 3 bases, and 11 bases separated the two germline ends. Germline V gene sequence: CDR1 SGHAT, CDR2 FQNNGV.

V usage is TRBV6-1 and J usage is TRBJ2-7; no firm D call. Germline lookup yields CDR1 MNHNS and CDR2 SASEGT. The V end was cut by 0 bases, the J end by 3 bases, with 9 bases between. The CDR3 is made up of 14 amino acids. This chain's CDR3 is CASSEARVVYEQYF. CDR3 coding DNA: TGTGCCAGCAGTGAAGCTCGGGTAGTCTACGAGCAGTACTTC.

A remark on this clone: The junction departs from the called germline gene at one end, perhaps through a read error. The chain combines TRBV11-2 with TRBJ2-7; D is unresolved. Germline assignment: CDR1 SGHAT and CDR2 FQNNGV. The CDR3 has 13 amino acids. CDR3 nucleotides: TGCGCCAGCAGCCAAGTCGAGAGCCACGAGCAGTACTTC. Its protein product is CASSQVESHEQYF.

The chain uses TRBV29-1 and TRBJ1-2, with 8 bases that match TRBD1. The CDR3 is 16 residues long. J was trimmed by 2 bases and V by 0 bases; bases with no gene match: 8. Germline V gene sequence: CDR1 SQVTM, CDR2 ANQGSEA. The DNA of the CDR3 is TGCAGCGTTGAAGATCCCATCAGGACAGGGAACTATGGCTACACCTTC. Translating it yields CSVEDPIRTGNYGYTF. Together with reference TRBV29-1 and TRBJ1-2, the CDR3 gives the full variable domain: SAVISQKPSRDICQRGTSLTIQCQVDSQVTMMFWYRQQPGQSLTLIATANQGSEATYESGFVIDKFPISRPNLTFSTLTVSNMSPEDSSIYLCSVEDPIRTGNYGYTFGSGTRLTVV.

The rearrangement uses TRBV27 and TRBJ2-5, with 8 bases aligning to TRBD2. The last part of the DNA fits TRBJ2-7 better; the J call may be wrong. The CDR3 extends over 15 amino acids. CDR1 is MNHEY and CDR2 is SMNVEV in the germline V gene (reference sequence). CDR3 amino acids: CASSAMRGAWGEQYF. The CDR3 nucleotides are TGTGCCAGCAGTGCGATGCGGGGGGCTTGGGGCGAGCAGTACTTC.

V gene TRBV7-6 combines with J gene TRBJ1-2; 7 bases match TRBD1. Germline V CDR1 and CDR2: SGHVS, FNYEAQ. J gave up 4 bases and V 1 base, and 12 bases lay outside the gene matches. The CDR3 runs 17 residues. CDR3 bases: TGTGCCAGCAGCTTAGGCCTACAGGGGTACCCCGGCTATGGCTACACCTTC. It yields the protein CASSLGLQGYPGYGYTF.

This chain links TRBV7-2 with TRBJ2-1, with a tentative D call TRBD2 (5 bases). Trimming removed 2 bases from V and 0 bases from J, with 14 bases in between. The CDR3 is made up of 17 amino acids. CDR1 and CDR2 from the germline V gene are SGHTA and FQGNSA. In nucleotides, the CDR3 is TGTGCCAGCAGCTTAAGGGTTGCGGGTAGCTCCTACAATGAGCAGTTCTTC. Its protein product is CASSLRVAGSSYNEQFF.

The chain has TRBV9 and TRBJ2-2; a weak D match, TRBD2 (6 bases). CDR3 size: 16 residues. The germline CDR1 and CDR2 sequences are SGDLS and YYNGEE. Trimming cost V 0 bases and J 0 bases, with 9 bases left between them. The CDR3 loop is CASSVGAGTNTGELFF. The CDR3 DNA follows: TGTGCCAGCAGCGTAGGTGCGGGGACGAACACCGGGGAGCTGTTTTTT.

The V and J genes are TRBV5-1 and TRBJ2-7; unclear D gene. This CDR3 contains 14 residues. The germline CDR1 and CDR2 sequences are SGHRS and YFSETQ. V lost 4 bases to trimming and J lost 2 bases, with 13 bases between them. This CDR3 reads CASSVTEKPYEQYF. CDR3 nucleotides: TGCGCCAGCAGCGTAACAGAGAAGCCCTACGAGCAGTACTTC.

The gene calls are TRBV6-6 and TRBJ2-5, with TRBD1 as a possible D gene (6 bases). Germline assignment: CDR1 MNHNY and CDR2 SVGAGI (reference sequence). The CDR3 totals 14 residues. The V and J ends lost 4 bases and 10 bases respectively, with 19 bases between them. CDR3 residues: CASSSGTPVGSQYF. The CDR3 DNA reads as TGTGCCAGCAGTTCCGGGACACCGGTTGGAAGCCAGTACTTC.

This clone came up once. CDR3 in DNA: TGTGCCAGCAGTTTAGACTGGCAGGGGGGAAATGAGCAGTTCTTC. Its protein is CASSLDWQGGNEQFF. The chain is built from TRBV27 and TRBJ2-1; tentatively, D is TRBD1 (7 bases). V lost 2 bases and J 7 bases, leaving 15 bases between the germline ends. This CDR3 region has 15 residues. The germline CDR1 and CDR2 sequences are MNHEY and SMNVEV (reference sequence).

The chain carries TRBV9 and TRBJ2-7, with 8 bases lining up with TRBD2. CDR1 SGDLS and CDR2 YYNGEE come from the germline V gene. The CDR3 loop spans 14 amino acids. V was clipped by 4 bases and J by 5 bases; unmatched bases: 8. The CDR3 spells CASSPGTSLNEQYF. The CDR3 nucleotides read TGTGCCAGCAGCCCCGGGACTAGTCTCAACGAGCAGTACTTC.

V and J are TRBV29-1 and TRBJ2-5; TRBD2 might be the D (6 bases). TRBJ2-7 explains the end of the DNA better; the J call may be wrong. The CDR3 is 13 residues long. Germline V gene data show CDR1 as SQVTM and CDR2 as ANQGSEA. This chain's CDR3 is CSVAEGSSYEQYF. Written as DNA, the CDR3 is TGCAGCGTTGCGGAGGGGAGCTCCTACGAGCAGTACTTC.